This T cell receptor beta chain was sequenced during a study of T cell clones after liver transplantation. Study-wide background: Graft-donor-reactive sequences were compared with third-party-reactive TCRbeta sequences from pre-transplant mixed lymphocyte reactions. Three of the eight recipients were HCV-positive; the rest had non-autoimmune, non-viral transplant indications. Overall study findings and caveats: The donor-reactive repertoire was only partly measurable in a couple of subjects, lacking donor cells.

For this clone: Its target is unknown.

CDR1 MDHEN and CDR2 SYDVKM come from the germline V gene. The germline V and J ends were trimmed by 5 bases and 0 bases, with 11 bases remaining between them. The CDR3 extends over 14 amino acids. Unstimulated PBMCs were sorted into CD3+CD4+ and CD3+CD8+ populations. Clones were sequenced by immunoSEQ multiplex PCR, and TCRdb holds only the in-frame ones, with some missing. In the table there are about 75,000 clones, about 85% of which are singletons. This specimen consisted of CD4+ T cells from blood, obtained 48 months after liver transplant. The sequence was collected from a human patient who received a liver transplant. Some of the T cells might come from the graft donor. The gene calls are TRBV28 and TRBJ2-7; D is perhaps TRBD2 (6 bases). The CDR3 coding sequence is TGTGCCAGCAGTCCTTTGGGGGGCTCCTACGAGCAGTACTTC. It codes for CASSPLGGSYEQYF.